This TCR beta chain is from a study of blood T cell repertoires in COVID-19. TCRdb keeps only in-frame clones here, not all; method: immunoSEQ multiplex PCR. Among 200,000 to 250,000 clones listed, 70% to 90% were seen once. Assignment of participants to cohorts was predicated upon participant-reported clinical history. The sample comprised PBMCs or T cells enriched from blood (not recorded which). The TCR sequence derives from a man aged 30 to 39 with acute COVID-19.

The CDR3 DNA is TGTGCCAGCAGCCAAGAGTACAATGAGCAGTTCTTC. Its protein is CASSQEYNEQFF. The chain links TRBV7-2 to TRBJ2-1; D is unclear. CDR3 length: 12 residues. The V and J ends lost 5 bases and 4 bases respectively, with 6 bases between them. Germline-derived CDR1 and CDR2 are SGHTA and FQGNSA.